Below, 31 T cell receptor beta chains from the same sample are listed, as sequenced in a study of tumor-infiltrating lymphocytes in localized non-small cell lung cancer. Method: immunoSEQ multiplex PCR; TCRdb's copy keeps in-frame clones and lacks some. The data show about 15,000 clones, around 66% seen once. Material for sequencing was lung tumor tissue. These receptors all stem from a human donor with non-small cell lung cancer.

This sequence joins TRBV11-3 and TRBJ2-4, with D uncertain. In germline, CDR1 is SGHNT, CDR2 YENEEA. This CDR3 has 13 amino acids. Trimming removed 4 bases from V and 11 bases from J, with 15 bases in between. The CDR3 spells CASSSDNVAVQYF. DNA of the CDR3: TGTGCCAGCAGCTCAGACAATGTAGCCGTTCAGTACTTC. Filled out from reference TRBV11-3 and TRBJ2-4, the complete variable domain reads EAGVVQSPRYKIIEKKQPVAFWCNPISGHNTLYWYLQNLGQGPELLIRYENEEAVDDSQLPKDRFSAERLKGVDSTLKIQPAELGDSAVYLCASSSDNVAVQYFGAGTRLSVL.

This chain joins TRBV14 and TRBJ2-3; no reliable D call. The CDR3 is 16 amino acids. CDR1 and CDR2 (germline): SGHDN, FVKESK. With 0 bases removed from V and 2 bases from J, the gap between germline ends came to 12 bases. CDR3 loop: CASSQDPASPTDTQYF. In nucleotides, the CDR3 is TGTGCCAGCAGCCAAGATCCAGCGAGTCCCACAGATACGCAGTATTTT.

V usage is TRBV30 and J usage is TRBJ1-1; tentative D call: TRBD1 (6 bases). V was cut by 3 bases and J by 0 bases, with 8 bases left in between. The CDR3 is 13 amino acids. CDR1 and CDR2 (germline): GTSNPN, SVGIG (reference sequence). CDR3 DNA: TGTGCCTGGAGACAGGGCCTGAACACTGAAGCTTTCTTT. Translating gives CAWRQGLNTEAFF.

This clone was detected only a few times. The chain has TRBV9 and TRBJ1-4; D is unclear. V lost 0 bases to trimming and J lost 4 bases, with 10 bases between them. This CDR3 spans 15 amino acids. CDR1 is SGDLS, CDR2 YYNGEE, per germline. CDR3 loop: CASSVGGQINEKLFF. In DNA form, the CDR3 reads TGTGCCAGCAGCGTAGGAGGCCAGATTAATGAAAAACTGTTTTTT. The entire variable domain, with the rest obtained from reference TRBV9 and TRBJ1-4, is as follows: DSGVTQTPKHLITATGQRVTLRCSPRSGDLSVYWYQQSLDQGLQFLIQYYNGEERAKGNILERFSAQQFPDLHSELNLSSLELGDSALYFCASSVGGQINEKLFFGSGTQLSVL.

This clone was observed once. V and J are TRBV7-9 and TRBJ2-7, with 16 bases fitting TRBD2. The CDR3 is made up of 16 amino acids. Germline V lookup: CDR1 SEHNR, CDR2 FQNEAQ (reference sequence). The trim removed 4 bases at V and 7 bases at J, leaving 7 bases unmatched. The CDR3 sequence is CASSSAGTSGRGEQYF. As DNA, the CDR3 is TGTGCCAGCAGCTCCGCCGGGACTAGCGGGAGGGGGGAGCAGTACTTC.

V usage is TRBV11-3 and J usage is TRBJ2-3; 11 bases fit TRBD2. The CDR3 contains 18 residues. CDR1 and CDR2 (germline): SGHNT, YENEEA. Germline trimming cut 4 bases from V and 5 bases from J; bases unmatched to any gene: 14. The CDR3 bases are TGTGCCAGCAGCTACGCCGGGACTAGCGGAGCCGGGGGAGATACGCAGTATTTT. This gives the protein CASSYAGTSGAGGDTQYF.

The V call is TRBV7-9, the J call TRBJ2-1; 7 bases are shared with TRBD2. The CDR3 sequence is 16 residues long. Germline V lookup: CDR1 SEHNR, CDR2 FQNEAQ (reference sequence). V dropped 5 bases and J dropped 5; count of bases not matched to a gene: 12. In DNA, the CDR3 is TGTGCCAGCAGCCCGACTGCGGGGGTTTATCACAATGAGCAGTTCTTC. Translating gives CASSPTAGVYHNEQFF.

This clone was counted a single time. The CDR3 region has the DNA TGTGCCAGCAGCTTAGTCCAGGGAGGTCAAGAGACCCAGTACTTC. This encodes CASSLVQGGQETQYF. The chain carries TRBV11-2 and TRBJ2-5; perhaps TRBD2 as D (6 bases). Trimming left V 1 base short and J 2 bases short, with 11 bases between. The germline gives CDR1 SGHAT, CDR2 FQNNGV. The CDR3 consists of 15 residues.

This clone has a handful of counts. V is TRBV19 and J is TRBJ1-5; D is unclear. Between the trimmed V and J ends, which lost 4 bases and 6 bases, there was a span of 7 bases. This CDR3 is built from 12 residues. Germline CDR1 LNHDA, CDR2 SQIVND (reference sequence). CDR3 protein: CASSKLLQPQHF. The CDR3 coding sequence is TGTGCCAGTAGTAAACTCCTTCAGCCCCAGCATTTT.

The chain couples TRBV28 to TRBJ1-2; no firm D call. This CDR3 has 15 residues. Trimming pared 4 bases from V and 9 bases from J, leaving 21 bases between. Germline V gene data show CDR1 as MDHEN and CDR2 as SYDVKM. In DNA, the CDR3 is TGTGCCAGCAGTTCAAATGGGGAAGGCGGTTTACGCTACACCTTC. It is translated as CASSSNGEGGLRYTF.

The V and J genes are TRBV29-1 and TRBJ2-7, with 9 nucleotides matching TRBD1. CDR1 is SQVTM and CDR2 is ANQGSEA in the germline V gene. The V gene end was trimmed by 6 bases and the J gene end by 5 bases; junction bases not matched to a gene: 8. The CDR3 contains 13 residues. CDR3 region: CSVTGDRVHEQYF. CDR3 in DNA: TGCAGCGTGACGGGGGACAGGGTACACGAGCAGTACTTC.

The J gene is TRBJ1-2, the V gene TRBV27; TRBD1 aligns across 7 bases. Germline loops: CDR1 MNHEY, CDR2 SMNVEV (reference sequence). CDR3 length: 13 amino acids. Trimming cost V 5 bases and J 2 bases; bases outside gene matches: 2. In DNA form, the CDR3 reads TGTGCCAGCAGTCCGACAGGGAACTATGGCTACACCTTC. This sequence encodes CASSPTGNYGYTF.

The gene calls are TRBV14 and TRBJ1-1; unclear D gene. Deletions cut 5 bases from V and 0 bases from J, with 7 bases between. The CDR3 spans 13 residues. Germline assignment: CDR1 SGHDN and CDR2 FVKESK. CDR3 residues: CASSVHLNTEAFF. DNA for the CDR3: TGTGCCAGCAGCGTGCACCTGAACACTGAAGCTTTCTTT.

The chain combines TRBV30 with TRBJ1-2; D remains ambiguous. The germline V gene has CDR1 GTSNPN and CDR2 SVGIG (reference sequence). V lost 4 bases and J 5 bases, leaving 14 bases between the germline ends. The CDR3 runs to 13 residues. CDR3 DNA sequence: TGTGCCTGGAAGGCTGTGGCAGTTTATGGCTACACCTTC. This translates into CAWKAVAVYGYTF.

This rearrangement joins TRBV6-6 to TRBJ2-5; 10 bases are shared with TRBD1. The length of the CDR3 is 13 residues. V dropped 2 bases and J dropped 7; count of bases not matched to a gene: 1. In germline, CDR1 is MNHNY, CDR2 SVGAGI (reference sequence). CDR3 in amino acids: CASSYGQGGTQYF. DNA for the CDR3: TGTGCCAGCAGTTACGGACAGGGGGGGACCCAGTACTTC.

The chain links TRBV29-1 to TRBJ2-5; D not resolved. With 7 bases removed from V and 5 bases from J, the gap between germline ends came to 17 bases. The CDR3 is made up of 13 amino acids. Germline CDR1 SQVTM, CDR2 ANQGSEA. CDR3 region: CSARVTVRETQYF. CDR3 nucleotides: TGCAGCGCCCGGGTAACGGTACGGGAGACCCAGTACTTC.

Here the CDR3 reads CASSPGGLAGGAYNEQFF. The CDR3 DNA follows: TGTGCCAGCAGCCCAGGGGGACTAGCGGGAGGGGCCTACAATGAGCAGTTCTTC. J is TRBJ2-1 and V is TRBV28; 16 bases line up with TRBD2. This CDR3 has 18 amino acids. J was trimmed by 2 bases and V by 6 bases; bases with no gene match: 7. Germline V lookup: CDR1 MDHEN, CDR2 SYDVKM.

This chain joins TRBV29-1 and TRBJ2-1, with D possibly matching TRBD1 (6 bases). Trimming removed 0 bases at V and 3 bases at J, with 21 bases between. Looked up from germline, CDR1 is SQVTM and CDR2 is ANQGSEA. The CDR3 loop spans 18 amino acids. CDR3 in amino acids: CSVEDISRSGALYNEQFF. CDR3 sequence (DNA): TGCAGCGTTGAAGATATCAGTCGGTCAGGGGCCCTCTACAATGAGCAGTTCTTC.

V is TRBV5-1 and J is TRBJ1-1, with TRBD1 identical over 10 bases. This CDR3 contains 16 residues. The J segment lost 4 bases and the V segment lost 5 bases, leaving 11 bases of the junction unmatched. CDR1 and CDR2 from the germline V gene are SGHRS and YFSETQ. The CDR3 sequence is CASRTGQGEESTEAFF. The CDR3 nucleotides read TGCGCCAGCAGAACCGGACAGGGGGAAGAGAGCACTGAAGCTTTCTTT.

The chain links TRBV5-1 to TRBJ1-2; unclear D gene. This CDR3 comprises 15 residues. From germline, CDR1 is SGHRS and CDR2 YFSETQ. Trimming cost V 0 bases and J 0 bases, with 9 bases left between them. This CDR3 is CASSLEENTNYGYTF. The CDR3 DNA reads as TGCGCCAGCAGCTTGGAGGAGAACACTAACTATGGCTACACCTTC.

V is TRBV6-5 and J is TRBJ1-2; TRBD1 aligns across 8 bases. Germline CDR1 MNHEY, CDR2 SVGAGI. The CDR3 totals 13 residues. The V and J ends lost 2 bases and 8 bases, in that order; junction bases with no gene match: 4. CDR3: CASSYPGGYGYTF. CDR3 DNA sequence: TGTGCCAGCAGTTACCCAGGGGGCTACGGCTACACCTTC.

In its sample, this clone was seen a few times. This sequence joins TRBV7-9 and TRBJ1-3, with D maybe TRBD1 (5 bases). Germline loops: CDR1 SEHNR, CDR2 FQNEAQ (reference sequence). The CDR3 spans 15 residues. V was clipped by 5 bases and J by 0 bases, with 11 bases between them. The DNA of the CDR3 is TGTGCCAGCAGCCAGGCGGGGGTCTCTGGAAACACCATATATTTT. It codes for CASSQAGVSGNTIYF.

V usage is TRBV11-3 and J usage is TRBJ2-3; TRBD2 agrees at 13 bases. V lost 3 bases and J lost 3; bases outside the gene matches: 6. Germline CDR1 and CDR2: SGHNT and YENEEA. CDR3 length: 17 amino acids. The CDR3 DNA reads as TGTGCCAGCAGCTTGGGGACTAGCGGGATGGGGACAGATACGCAGTATTTT. Residues: CASSLGTSGMGTDTQYF.

The chain couples TRBV7-3 to TRBJ2-2, with D hard to call. Germline-derived CDR1 and CDR2 are SGHTA and FQGTGA. V lost 5 bases to trimming and J lost 6 bases, with 10 bases between them. CDR3 size: 13 residues. The CDR3 coding sequence is TGTGCCAGCAGCCCCCTCTTCGCCGGGGAGCTGTTTTTT. As protein: CASSPLFAGELFF. The full variable domain, with the rest looked up from reference TRBV7-3 and TRBJ2-2, is GAGVSQTPSNKVTEKGKYVELRCDPISGHTALYWYRQSLGQGPEFLIYFQGTGAADDSGLPNDRFFAVRPEGSVSTLKIQRTERGDSAVYLCASSPLFAGELFFGEGSRLTVL.

This rearrangement joins TRBV5-6 to TRBJ2-3, with TRBD2 identical over 14 bases. The trim removed 5 bases at V and 9 bases at J, leaving 8 bases unmatched. The V gene's germline CDR1 is SGHDT and CDR2 YYEEEE. This CDR3 is 15 amino acids long. As DNA, the CDR3 is TGTGCCAGCAGTAGGGGACTAGCGGGAGTCGGGACGCAGTATTTT. Protein product: CASSRGLAGVGTQYF.

This chain connects TRBV6-1 to TRBJ2-3, with D tentatively TRBD1 or TRBD2 (6 bases each). Germline lookup yields CDR1 MNHNS and CDR2 SASEGT. The CDR3 consists of 16 residues. Trimming removed 3 bases at V and 1 base at J, with 14 bases between. CDR3 residues: CASSDRGRSGTDTQYF. CDR3 in DNA: TGTGCCAGCAGTGACCGGGGGCGATCCGGCACAGATACGCAGTATTTT.

The table lists this clone with a few counts. This rearrangement joins TRBV15 to TRBJ2-4; the D gene could be TRBD1 or TRBD2 (6 bases each). The germline V and J ends were trimmed by 2 bases and 7 bases, with 18 bases remaining between them. Germline lookup yields CDR1 LNHNV and CDR2 YYDKDF (reference sequence). This CDR3 has 16 residues. CDR3 DNA: TGTGCCACCAGCAGAAAGGGGGGCGCCCAATGGAACATTCAGTACTTC. Its protein product is CATSRKGGAQWNIQYF.

This clone was detected once. The V gene is TRBV6-4, the J gene TRBJ2-2; TRBD1 aligns across 7 bases. Germline assignment: CDR1 MRHNA and CDR2 SNTAGT. This CDR3 has 14 residues. Trimming at V came to 9 bases and at J to 4 bases, leaving 8 bases not matched to a gene. CDR3 in amino acids: CASSQDRSTGELFF. CDR3 coding DNA: TGTGCCAGTTCCCAGGACAGGAGCACCGGGGAGCTGTTTTTT.

This chain uses TRBV5-6 with TRBJ1-1; 7 bases fit TRBD1. The ends lost 7 bases at V and 4 bases at J; junction bases unmatched: 7. The CDR3 covers 13 residues. CDR1 is SGHDT and CDR2 is YYEEEE in the germline V gene. DNA of the CDR3: TGTGCCAGCCGCCGACAGGGAGGCACTGAAGCTTTCTTT. It translates to CASRRQGGTEAFF. The full variable domain, completed using reference TRBV5-6 and TRBJ1-1, is DAGVTQSPTHLIKTRGQQVTLRCSPKSGHDTVSWYQQALGQGPQFIFQYYEEEERQRGNFPDRFSGHQFPNYSSELNVNALLLGDSALYLCASRRQGGTEAFFGQGTRLTVV.

The rearrangement joins TRBV7-3 to TRBJ2-3, with TRBD1 matching 10 bases. Trimming at V came to 7 bases and at J to 4 bases, leaving 5 bases not matched to a gene. Germline V gives CDR1 SGHTA, CDR2 FQGTGA. The CDR3 spans 14 residues. This CDR3 is CASTRQGAADTQYF. The CDR3 DNA reads TGTGCCAGCACGAGACAGGGGGCAGCAGATACGCAGTATTTT.

This rearrangement joins TRBV5-1 to TRBJ1-2; no definite D call. This CDR3 comprises 14 residues. Germline lookup yields CDR1 SGHRS and CDR2 YFSETQ. Trimming pared 0 bases from V and 2 bases from J, leaving 8 bases between. This CDR3 is CASSLVGLNYGYTF. The CDR3 bases are TGCGCCAGCAGCTTGGTGGGTCTAAACTATGGCTACACCTTC.